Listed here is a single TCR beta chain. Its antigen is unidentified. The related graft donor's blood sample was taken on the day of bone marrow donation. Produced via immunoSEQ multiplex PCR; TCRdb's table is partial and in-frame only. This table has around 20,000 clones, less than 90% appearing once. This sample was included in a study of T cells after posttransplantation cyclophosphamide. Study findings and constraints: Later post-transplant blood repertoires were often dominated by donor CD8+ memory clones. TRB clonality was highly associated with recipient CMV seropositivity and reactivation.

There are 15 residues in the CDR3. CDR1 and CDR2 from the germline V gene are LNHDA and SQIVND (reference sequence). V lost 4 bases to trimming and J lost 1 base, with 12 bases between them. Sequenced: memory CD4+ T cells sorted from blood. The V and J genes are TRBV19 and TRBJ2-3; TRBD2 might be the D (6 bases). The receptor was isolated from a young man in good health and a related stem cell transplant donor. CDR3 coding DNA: TGTGCCAGTAGTACTGGGGAGCGGGGCACAGATACGCAGTATTTT. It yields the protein CASSTGERGTDTQYF.